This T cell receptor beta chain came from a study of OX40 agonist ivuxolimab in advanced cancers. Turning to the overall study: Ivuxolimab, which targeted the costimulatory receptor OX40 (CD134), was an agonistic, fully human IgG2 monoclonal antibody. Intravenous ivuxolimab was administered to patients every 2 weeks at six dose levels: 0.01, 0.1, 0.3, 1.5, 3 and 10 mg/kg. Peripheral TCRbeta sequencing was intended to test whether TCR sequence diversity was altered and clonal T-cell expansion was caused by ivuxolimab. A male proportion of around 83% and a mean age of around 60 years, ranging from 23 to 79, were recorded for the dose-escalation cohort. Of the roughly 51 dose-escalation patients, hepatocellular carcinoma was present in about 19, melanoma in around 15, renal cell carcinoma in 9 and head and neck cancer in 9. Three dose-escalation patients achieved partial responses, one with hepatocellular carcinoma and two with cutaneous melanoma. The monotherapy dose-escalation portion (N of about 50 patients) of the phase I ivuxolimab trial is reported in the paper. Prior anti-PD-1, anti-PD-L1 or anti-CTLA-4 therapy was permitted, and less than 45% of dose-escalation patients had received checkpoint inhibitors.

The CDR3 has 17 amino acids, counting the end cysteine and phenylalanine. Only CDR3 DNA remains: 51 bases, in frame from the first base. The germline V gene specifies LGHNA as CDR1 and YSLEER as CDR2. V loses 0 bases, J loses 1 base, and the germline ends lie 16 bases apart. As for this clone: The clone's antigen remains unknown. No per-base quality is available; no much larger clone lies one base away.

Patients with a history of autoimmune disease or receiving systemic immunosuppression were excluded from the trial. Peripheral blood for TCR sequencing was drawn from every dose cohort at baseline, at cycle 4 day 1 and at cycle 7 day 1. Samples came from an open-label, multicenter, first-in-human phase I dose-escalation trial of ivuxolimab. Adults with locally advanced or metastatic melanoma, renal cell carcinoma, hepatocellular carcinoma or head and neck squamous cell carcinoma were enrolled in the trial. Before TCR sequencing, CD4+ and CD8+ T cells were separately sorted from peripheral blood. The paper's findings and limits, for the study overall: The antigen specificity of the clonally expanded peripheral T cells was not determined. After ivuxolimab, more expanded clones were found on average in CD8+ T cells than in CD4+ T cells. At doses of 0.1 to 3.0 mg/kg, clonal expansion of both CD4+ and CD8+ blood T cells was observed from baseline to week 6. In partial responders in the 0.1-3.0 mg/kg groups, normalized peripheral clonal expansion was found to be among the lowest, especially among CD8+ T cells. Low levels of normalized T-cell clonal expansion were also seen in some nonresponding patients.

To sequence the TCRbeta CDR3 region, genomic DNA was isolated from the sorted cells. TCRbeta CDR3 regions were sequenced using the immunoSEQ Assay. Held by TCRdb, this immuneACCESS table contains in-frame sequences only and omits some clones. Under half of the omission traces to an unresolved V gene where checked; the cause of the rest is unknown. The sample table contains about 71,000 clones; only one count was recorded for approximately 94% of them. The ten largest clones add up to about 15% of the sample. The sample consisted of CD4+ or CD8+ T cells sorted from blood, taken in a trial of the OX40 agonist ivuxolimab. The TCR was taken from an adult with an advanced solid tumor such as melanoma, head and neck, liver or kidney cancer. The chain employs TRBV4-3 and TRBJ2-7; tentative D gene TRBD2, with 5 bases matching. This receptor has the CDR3 CASSQEGRGLSSYEQYF. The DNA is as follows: TGCGCCAGCAGCCAAGAAGGACGAGGGCTTTCTTCCTACGAGCAGTACTTC.